This TCR beta chain was recorded in a study of T-cell reconstitution after alpha-beta-depleted transplantation in children. Construction of the TCRbeta library involved unique molecular identifiers. TCRdb re-called the PCR reads with MiXCR, one entry per CDR3 protein. Of about 190,000 distinct CDR3 sequences in the sample, approximately 10% were seen once. Study-level points and caveats: Approximately two months post-transplant, alpha-beta T cells reportedly originated from several hundred expanded graft clones. Surviving recipient cells, namely T cells and thymic progenitors, were the source of high day-60 TCRbeta diversity in some patients. One year post-transplant, T-cell counts and diversity were largely derived from T cells produced anew.

The trim removed 1 base at V and 2 bases at J, leaving 5 bases unmatched. The CDR3 is 15 residues long. CDR1 is LGHDT, CDR2 YNNKEL, per germline (reference sequence). This clonotype was seen repeatedly, ten times or more. Antigen: not known. The material was PBMCs, obtained before TCRalphabeta/CD19-depleted stem cell transplant. The clonotype comes from a boy aged 2-9 years with acute myeloid leukemia, due to receive a stem cell transplant. The rearrangement uses TRBV3-1 and TRBJ2-7, with 7 bases identical to TRBD2. The CDR3 region is CASSQGGGATYEQYV. CDR3 coding DNA: TGTGCCAGCAGCCAAGGGGGGGGAGCGACCTACGAGCAGTACGTC.